These 24 T cell receptor beta chains came from one sample sequenced in a study of blood T cell repertoires in COVID-19 (dated by TCRdb to the early 2020s). The library was made by the immunoSEQ multiplex PCR assay. In TCRdb, the immuneACCESS table is reduced to in-frame sequences with V and J assigned. These tables do not hold every clone; where another copy was compared, an unresolved V gene accounts for under half, and the others remain unexplained. The sample contains about 140,000 clones, about 80% of them found a single time. Around 5% of the sample is in the top ten clones. Source material: peripheral blood. These receptors all stem from a human donor in a cohort sampled during active COVID-19.

The chain couples TRBV28 to TRBJ2-5, with TRBD1 matching 12 bases. CDR3 length: 16 amino acids. V shed 7 bases, J shed 4 bases, and the junction held 10 bases outside the gene matches. From germline, CDR1 is MDHEN and CDR2 SYDVKM. The CDR3 spells CASTQGGGQGAETQYF. The CDR3 nucleotides read TGTGCCAGCACCCAGGGTGGGGGACAGGGGGCAGAGACCCAGTACTTC. Complete variable domain (other parts from reference TRBV28 and TRBJ2-5): DVKVTQSSRYLVKRTGEKVFLECVQDMDHENMFWYRQDPGLGLRLIYFSYDVKMKEKGDIPEGYSVSREKKERFSLILESASTNQTSMYLCASTQGGGQGAETQYFGPGTRLLVL.

The J gene is TRBJ1-4, the V gene TRBV19; TRBD1 is a possible D gene (5 bases). The germline V and J ends were trimmed by 5 bases and 10 bases, with 17 bases remaining between them. Germline V gene data show CDR1 as LNHDA and CDR2 as SQIVND (reference sequence). The CDR3 is 14 residues long. The CDR3: CASSRQPGGTKLFF. CDR3 DNA: TGTGCCAGTAGTCGGCAGCCAGGAGGGACAAAACTGTTTTTT.

V is TRBV28 and J is TRBJ2-3, with D possibly matching TRBD2 (5 bases). Per germline, CDR1 MDHEN and CDR2 SYDVKM. Trimming left V 7 bases short and J 0 bases short, with 14 bases between. The CDR3 covers 15 residues. CDR3: CASTLRGLSTDTQYF. The CDR3 region has the DNA TGTGCCAGCACCCTAAGAGGACTTAGCACAGATACGCAGTATTTT.

The chain links TRBV6-1 to TRBJ2-7; 7 bases match TRBD2. With V trimmed by 0 bases and J by 5 bases, 4 bases remained unmatched. Per germline, CDR1 MNHNS and CDR2 SASEGT. CDR3 size: 14 residues. For the CDR3, the DNA is TGTGCCAGCAGTGAAGCCCTCGGGGGGAACGAGCAGTACGTC. Its protein product is CASSEALGGNEQYV.

The V call is TRBV30, the J call TRBJ1-1; D is undetermined. Germline V gene data show CDR1 as GTSNPN and CDR2 as SVGIG (reference sequence). The CDR3 contains 14 residues. The CDR3 loop is CAWARPEENTEAFF. The CDR3 region has the DNA TGTGCTTGGGCCCGTCCAGAAGAGAACACTGAAGCTTTCTTT.

The V gene is TRBV28, the J gene TRBJ1-5; D is ambiguous. Germline CDR1 MDHEN, CDR2 SYDVKM. The CDR3 is 17 residues long. With 4 bases removed from V and 2 bases from J, the gap between germline ends came to 18 bases. CDR3 loop: CASSSPSAHGRNQPQHF. In nucleotides, the CDR3 is TGTGCCAGCAGTTCCCCGTCCGCACATGGGCGCAATCAGCCCCAGCATTTT.

There are a few counts of this clone. V and J are TRBV5-1 and TRBJ2-7; D call uncertain. This CDR3 contains 14 residues. Per the germline V gene, CDR1 is SGHRS and CDR2 is YFSETQ. Trimming took 3 bases from V and 2 from J, leaving 12 bases between them. The CDR3 loop is CASSSGSFTYEQYF. The CDR3 region has the DNA TGCGCCAGCAGCTCCGGGTCGTTTACCTACGAGCAGTACTTC.

V is TRBV24-1 and J is TRBJ2-5; D may be TRBD2 (5 bases). The CDR3 is 13 residues long. Trimming pared 5 bases from V and 7 bases from J, leaving 13 bases between. The germline CDR1 and CDR2 sequences are KGHDR and SFDVKD. The CDR3 spells CATSGSDTGTQYF. CDR3 DNA: TGTGCCACCAGTGGTAGCGACACGGGGACCCAGTACTTC.

The chain is built from TRBV29-1 and TRBJ1-2, with TRBD1 identical over 7 bases. The CDR3 runs 13 residues. V dropped 5 bases and J dropped 5; count of bases not matched to a gene: 8. CDR1 and CDR2 (germline): SQVTM, ANQGSEA. CDR3 amino acids: CSVRRKQGYGYTF. CDR3 coding DNA: TGCAGCGTTAGAAGAAAACAGGGGTATGGCTACACCTTC.

A remark on this clone: The same CDR3 can be traced to other DNA sequences in this sample. This chain uses TRBV9 with TRBJ1-3; D remains unclear. Trimming shortened V by 3 bases and J by 2 bases, and 6 bases separated the two germline ends. This CDR3 has 13 amino acids. The V gene's germline CDR1 is SGDLS and CDR2 YYNGEE. CDR3 in amino acids: CASSAPAGNTIYF. CDR3 sequence (DNA): TGTGCCAGCAGCGCTCCCGCTGGAAACACCATATATTTT.

The chain has TRBV14 and TRBJ1-2; 8 bases are a match to TRBD1. V trimming: 1 base; J trimming: 5 bases; junction bases outside the gene matches: 6. This CDR3 spans 15 amino acids. Germline CDR1 reads SGHDN; CDR2 reads FVKESK. The CDR3 loop reads CASSQVTGGRYGYTF. The CDR3 region has the DNA TGTGCCAGCAGCCAAGTTACAGGGGGGCGGTATGGCTACACCTTC.

The genes are TRBV4-1 and TRBJ2-2; TRBD1 matches at 11 bases. CDR3 length: 17 residues. Trimming cost V 0 bases and J 4 bases; bases outside gene matches: 4. CDR1 is MGHRA, CDR2 YSYEKL, per germline. Here the CDR3 DNA reads TGCGCCAGCAGCCAAGATGGACAGGGGGCTTTCACCGGGGAGCTGTTTTTT. Translated, it gives CASSQDGQGAFTGELFF.

This chain joins TRBV9 and TRBJ1-1; D is ambiguous. This CDR3 spans 16 amino acids. In germline, CDR1 is SGDLS, CDR2 YYNGEE. Trimming cost V 2 bases and J 8 bases, with 22 bases left between them. The CDR3 region has the DNA TGTGCCAGCAGCGTTGGGCTCTGGCCGAGGGCGTCCGAAGCTTTCTTT. It encodes CASSVGLWPRASEAFF.

This chain joins TRBV30 and TRBJ2-5; 7 bases match TRBD2. Germline V gives CDR1 GTSNPN, CDR2 SVGIG (reference sequence). V was pared by 6 bases and J by 0 bases, with 4 bases of the junction left unmatched. There are 13 residues in the CDR3. The CDR3: CACGTTHQETQYF. The CDR3 DNA reads TGTGCCTGCGGGACTACCCACCAAGAGACCCAGTACTTC.

The chain joins TRBV19 to TRBJ1-5; 7 bases fit TRBD1. Germline V gene sequence: CDR1 LNHDA, CDR2 SQIVND (reference sequence). This CDR3 contains 13 residues. The V segment lost 8 bases and the J segment 0 bases; nucleotides outside the gene matches: 1. The CDR3 DNA follows: TGTGCCAGTGGGGACAGTAGCAATCAGCCCCAGCATTTT. Translation gives CASGDSSNQPQHF.

The chain recombines TRBV9 with TRBJ1-2; TRBD1 matches 7 bases. CDR1 SGDLS and CDR2 YYNGEE come from the germline V gene. The CDR3 spans 13 residues. V was pared by 4 bases and J by 3 bases, with 3 bases of the junction left unmatched. The CDR3 nucleotides are TGTGCCAGCAGCTCCGGGACAGACTATGGCTACACCTTC. It encodes CASSSGTDYGYTF.

The V call is TRBV6-1, the J call TRBJ1-6, with D uncertain. V was clipped by 2 bases and J by 7 bases, with 9 bases between them. CDR3 length: 14 amino acids. Germline V CDR1 and CDR2: MNHNS, SASEGT. The chain's CDR3 is CASSEKNENSPLHF. CDR3 bases: TGTGCCAGCAGTGAAAAGAATGAGAATTCACCCCTCCACTTT.

The chain recombines TRBV29-1 with TRBJ2-1, with 7 nucleotides matching TRBD2. Germline V CDR1 and CDR2: SQVTM, ANQGSEA. V was pared by 2 bases and J by 5 bases, with 6 bases of the junction left unmatched. The CDR3 spans 14 residues. The chain's CDR3 is CSVESSGANNEQFF. CDR3 sequence (DNA): TGCAGCGTTGAAAGCAGCGGGGCCAACAATGAGCAGTTCTTC.

CDR3 amino acids: CASSLSDREGNGYTF. CDR3 DNA: TGTGCCAGCAGCCTGTCCGACAGGGAAGGGAACGGCTACACCTTC. The chain carries TRBV3-1 (or the pseudogene TRBV3-2) and TRBJ1-2; TRBD1 agrees at 7 bases. The V segment lost 4 bases and the J segment 8 bases; nucleotides outside the gene matches: 13. Germline V gives CDR1 LGHDT, CDR2 YNNKEL (reference sequence). This CDR3 comprises 15 residues.

The chain joins TRBV11-2 to TRBJ2-7, with a possible D match to TRBD1 (6 bases). Germline V gene sequence: CDR1 SGHAT, CDR2 FQNNGV. The CDR3 is made up of 15 amino acids. The ends were cut back, 1 base at V and 6 bases at J, with 16 bases in the middle. In DNA, the CDR3 is TGTGCCAGCAGCTTAGCTGCAGACAGGTCCGTCGAGCAGTACGTC. Translating it yields CASSLAADRSVEQYV.

This clone has only a few counts. The chain joins TRBV5-1 to TRBJ2-1; possible D gene TRBD2, 5 bases. This CDR3 contains 14 residues. V lost 2 bases to trimming and J lost 4 bases, with 10 bases between them. Germline CDR1 and CDR2: SGHRS and YFSETQ. CDR3 sequence (DNA): TGCGCCAGCAGCTTATGGACTCTATACAATGAGCAGTTCTTC. Residues: CASSLWTLYNEQFF.

The rearrangement links TRBV6-1 to TRBJ2-3; 12 bases are a match to TRBD2. Per germline, CDR1 MNHNS and CDR2 SASEGT. The trim removed 1 base at V and 2 bases at J, leaving 7 bases unmatched. The length of the CDR3 is 18 residues. This CDR3 is CASSEVLRLAGDTDTQYF. CDR3 nucleotide sequence: TGTGCCAGCAGTGAAGTGTTACGACTAGCGGGGGACACAGATACGCAGTATTTT.

The chain combines TRBV5-4 with TRBJ1-2; the match to TRBD1 covers 8 bases. The CDR3 covers 14 residues. CDR1 and CDR2 from the germline V gene are SGHNT and YYREEE (reference sequence). V dropped 4 bases and J dropped 5; count of bases not matched to a gene: 7. CDR3 DNA: TGTGCCAGCAGCCAACGACAGGGGTGGTATGGCTACACCTTC. Residues: CASSQRQGWYGYTF.

V and J are TRBV2 and TRBJ1-3; 8 nucleotides line up with TRBD1. CDR1 and CDR2 (germline): SNHLY, FYNNEI. Germline trimming cut 7 bases from V and 2 bases from J; bases unmatched to any gene: 7. The CDR3 covers 15 residues. CDR3 in amino acids: CASNLDRGTGNTIYF. The CDR3 DNA reads as TGTGCCAGCAATTTAGACAGGGGAACTGGAAACACCATATATTTT.